The 22 T cell receptor beta chains in this list originate from one sample, sequenced in a study of CD8 T cells in Susac syndrome. With random hexamers, reverse transcription was performed on about 0.5 to 1 ug of RNA. TCRdb recomputed calls from the immunoSEQ multiplex PCR reads with MiXCR, one row per CDR3 protein. The repertoire has about 150,000 distinct CDR3 sequences, roughly 94% of them found once; the top ten carry over 0.2%. Sequencing was done on a sample of CD8+ T cells from PBMCs. These receptors were collected from a human donor with multiple sclerosis.

The chain employs TRBV6-5 and TRBJ2-2; TRBD1 matches 9 bases. Losses at the gene ends were 4 bases for V and 2 bases for J; bases not matched to a gene: 5. Germline loops: CDR1 MNHEY, CDR2 SVGAGI. CDR3 length: 16 amino acids. The CDR3 DNA reads as TGTGCCAGCAGTTTGCCGGGACAGGGTAACACCGGGGAGCTGTTTTTT. Translating it yields CASSLPGQGNTGELFF.

V gene TRBV4-1 combines with J gene TRBJ2-5, with TRBD1 matching over 7 bases. The germline V gene has CDR1 MGHRA and CDR2 YSYEKL. The CDR3 is made up of 15 amino acids. Losses at the gene ends were 5 bases for V and 1 base for J; bases not matched to a gene: 7. This CDR3 reads CASSFRQGSQETQYF. In DNA, the CDR3 is TGCGCCAGCAGCTTCCGACAGGGATCCCAAGAGACCCAGTACTTC.

V gene TRBV6-6 combines with J gene TRBJ1-1; D unresolved. This CDR3 spans 13 amino acids. Deletions cut 5 bases from V and 1 base from J, with 8 bases between. CDR1 is MNHNY, CDR2 SVGAGI, per germline (reference sequence). For the CDR3, the DNA is TGTGCCAGCAGTCATACCGAGAACACTGAAGCTTTCTTT. This gives the protein CASSHTENTEAFF.

The chain recombines TRBV30 with TRBJ1-1, with 12 positions matching TRBD1. The ends lost 0 bases at V and 8 bases at J; junction bases unmatched: 10. CDR3 length: 16 residues. Germline V gives CDR1 GTSNPN, CDR2 SVGIG (reference sequence). CDR3 DNA sequence: TGTGCCTGGAGTGTAGAGTGGGACAGGGGGCAGAGGGAAGCTTTCTTT. Translated: CAWSVEWDRGQREAFF.

The gene calls are TRBV5-4 and TRBJ2-3; 14 positions agree with TRBD2. This CDR3 has 18 amino acids. The ends lost 0 bases at V and 1 base at J; junction bases unmatched: 4. The V gene's germline CDR1 is SGHNT and CDR2 YYREEE (reference sequence). The CDR3 reads CASSLGLAGGHGTDTQYF. The CDR3 region has the DNA TGTGCCAGCAGCTTGGGACTAGCGGGGGGGCACGGCACAGATACGCAGTATTTT.

This chain uses TRBV3-1 with TRBJ2-7; D is perhaps TRBD1 or TRBD2 (5 bases each). This CDR3 has 16 residues. Germline V gives CDR1 LGHDT, CDR2 YNNKEL (reference sequence). Trimming cost V 0 bases and J 5 bases, with 17 bases left between them. Written as DNA, the CDR3 is TGTGCCAGCAGCCAAGAGGCCGGGGCCGGCGCCCACGAGCAGTACTTC. As protein: CASSQEAGAGAHEQYF.

V and J are TRBV20-1 and TRBJ2-3; 9 nucleotides match TRBD2. Per the germline V gene, CDR1 is DFQATT and CDR2 is SNEGSKA (reference sequence). J lost 1 base, V lost 0 bases, and 5 bases had no gene match. This CDR3 is 16 amino acids long. The CDR3 loop is CSARDLRGGGTDTQYF. CDR3 sequence (DNA): TGCAGTGCTAGAGATCTGCGGGGGGGCGGCACAGATACGCAGTATTTT.

The chain is built from TRBV7-9 and TRBJ1-6; D is possibly TRBD1 (6 bases). This CDR3 spans 15 amino acids. With 11 bases removed from V and 6 bases from J, the gap between germline ends came to 20 bases. The germline V gene has CDR1 SEHNR and CDR2 FQNEAQ (reference sequence). For the CDR3, the DNA is TGTGCCGGATCGAGCGGGACACCGGTTAATTCACCCCTCCACTTT. Translation: CAGSSGTPVNSPLHF.

J is TRBJ2-1 and V is TRBV7-2; TRBD1 agrees at 9 bases. The CDR3 sequence is 15 residues long. Unmatched junction bases numbered 5, after V lost 3 bases and J lost 5 bases. The germline V gene has CDR1 SGHTA and CDR2 FQGNSA. The CDR3 here is CASSFPGQGNNEQFF. CDR3 in DNA: TGTGCCAGCAGCTTCCCGGGACAGGGTAACAATGAGCAGTTCTTC. Drawing the rest from reference TRBV7-2 and TRBJ2-1, the complete variable domain is GAGVSQSPSNKVTEKGKDVELRCDPISGHTALYWYRQSLGQGLEFLIYFQGNSAPDKSGLPSDRFSAERTGGSVSTLTIQRTQQEDSAVYLCASSFPGQGNNEQFFGPGTRLTVL.

The chain employs TRBV29-1 and TRBJ1-1, with D maybe TRBD1 (5 bases). The germline gives CDR1 SQVTM, CDR2 ANQGSEA. V was trimmed by 4 bases and J by 4 bases, leaving 10 bases between them. The CDR3 is made up of 12 amino acids. This chain's CDR3 is CSVGGVSTEAFF. The CDR3 DNA follows: TGCAGCGTTGGGGGGGTTAGCACTGAAGCTTTCTTT.

This clonotype was detected once. The CDR3 spells CASSIGNNEQFF. Here the CDR3 DNA reads TGTGCCAGTAGTATAGGTAACAATGAGCAGTTCTTC. V gene TRBV19 combines with J gene TRBJ2-1; D gene uncertain. Germline CDR1 and CDR2: LNHDA and SQIVND (reference sequence). The CDR3 consists of 12 residues. Trimming shortened V by 1 base and J by 5 bases, and 3 bases separated the two germline ends. The whole variable domain, remainder taken from reference TRBV19 and TRBJ2-1, is DGGITQSPKYLFRKEGQNVTLSCEQNLNHDAMYWYRQDPGQGLRLIYYSQIVNDFQKGDIAEGYSVSREKKESFPLTVTSAQKNPTAFYLCASSIGNNEQFFGPGTRLTVL.

The rearrangement uses TRBV9 and TRBJ2-1; D may match TRBD1 or TRBD2 (5 bases each). This CDR3 is built from 15 residues. Trimming pared 2 bases from V and 1 base from J, leaving 10 bases between. Germline V CDR1 and CDR2: SGDLS, YYNGEE. CDR3 nucleotide sequence: TGTGCCAGCAGCGTTTACGGGGCTTCCTACAATGAGCAGTTCTTC. Protein product: CASSVYGASYNEQFF.

CDR3: CASRGDSRTDTQYF. CDR3 sequence (DNA): TGTGCCAGCAGGGGGGACAGTCGCACAGATACGCAGTATTTT. The chain combines TRBV2 with TRBJ2-3; 7 positions match TRBD1. The germline CDR1 and CDR2 sequences are SNHLY and FYNNEI. This CDR3 comprises 14 residues. V lost 6 bases and J lost 1; bases outside the gene matches: 4. Full variable domain (remainder filled in from reference TRBV2 and TRBJ2-3): EPEVTQTPSHQVTQMGQEVILRCVPISNHLYFYWYRQILGQKVEFLVSFYNNEISEKSEIFDDQFSVERPDGSNFTLKIRSTKLEDSAMYFCASRGDSRTDTQYFGPGTRLTVL.

The rearrangement joins TRBV20-1 to TRBJ1-1; TRBD1 agrees at 8 bases. The CDR3 has 17 residues. Per germline, CDR1 DFQATT and CDR2 SNEGSKA (reference sequence). The junction had 9 bases not matched to a gene; V was cut back by 0 bases and J by 0 bases. DNA of the CDR3: TGCAGTGCTAGAGATCCCGGGACAGGAGGCTTGAACACTGAAGCTTTCTTT. Translated: CSARDPGTGGLNTEAFF.

The gene calls are TRBV15 and TRBJ2-7; D possibly corresponds to TRBD1 (6 bases). The CDR3 totals 14 residues. Trimming pared 1 base from V and 4 bases from J, leaving 11 bases between. Germline values: CDR1 LNHNV, CDR2 YYDKDF (reference sequence). The CDR3 nucleotides read TGTGCCACCAGCAGAGCGAGGACAGATTACGAGCAGTACTTC. Protein sequence: CATSRARTDYEQYF.

The CDR3 DNA sequence: TGTGCCAGCAGCTCCCCAGTTGAAGCTTTCTTT. Its translation is CASSSPVEAFF. The rearrangement joins TRBV7-9 to TRBJ1-1, with D uncertain. V shed 4 bases and J shed 7 bases, with 7 bases lying between them. CDR3 length: 11 amino acids. The germline V gene encodes CDR1 SEHNR and CDR2 FQNEAQ (reference sequence).

The chain uses TRBV9 and TRBJ1-5; no clear D. The CDR3 runs to 16 residues. Germline V gene lookup returns CDR1 SGDLS and CDR2 YYNGEE. V lost 3 bases and J lost 2, with 15 bases in between. The CDR3 region is CASSGPDTGGNQPQHF. CDR3 nucleotide sequence: TGTGCCAGCAGCGGACCTGACACTGGGGGCAATCAGCCCCAGCATTTT.

The chain joins TRBV3-1 to TRBJ2-3; unclear D gene. In germline, CDR1 is LGHDT, CDR2 YNNKEL (reference sequence). CDR3 size: 18 residues. Trimming shortened V by 0 bases and J by 1 base, and 17 bases separated the two germline ends. The chain's CDR3 is CASSQDFPGSPGTDTQYF. In nucleotides, the CDR3 is TGTGCCAGCAGCCAAGACTTCCCCGGGTCCCCTGGCACAGATACGCAGTATTTT.

The chain links TRBV29-1 to TRBJ1-1; D remains unclear. Trimming stripped 7 bases from V and 0 bases from J, with 18 bases between. Germline V gene sequence: CDR1 SQVTM, CDR2 ANQGSEA. The CDR3 consists of 15 residues. In DNA, the CDR3 is TGCAGCGCAGAGGGAGGTGGCGGCATGAACACTGAAGCTTTCTTT. Its protein is CSAEGGGGMNTEAFF. Filled out from reference TRBV29-1 and TRBJ1-1, the complete variable domain reads SAVISQKPSRDICQRGTSLTIQCQVDSQVTMMFWYRQQPGQSLTLIATANQGSEATYESGFVIDKFPISRPNLTFSTLTVSNMSPEDSSIYLCSAEGGGGMNTEAFFGQGTRLTVV.

This clonotype was recorded once. The gene calls are TRBV27 and TRBJ1-1; D is ambiguous. Trimming left V 0 bases short and J 6 bases short, with 14 bases between. Germline CDR1 is MNHEY and CDR2 is SMNVEV (reference sequence). The CDR3 has 15 residues. CDR3 in amino acids: CASSLSGSEDAEAFF. In DNA, the CDR3 is TGTGCCAGCAGTTTATCGGGGAGCGAGGACGCTGAAGCTTTCTTT.

CDR3 nucleotides: TGCAGCGTTGACTCTGATATCGGGGGAGTGGGAGATACGCAGTATTTT. Its protein product is CSVDSDIGGVGDTQYF. This rearrangement joins TRBV29-1 to TRBJ2-3, with D tentatively TRBD2 (6 bases). Germline CDR1 reads SQVTM; CDR2 reads ANQGSEA. Between the trimmed V and J ends, which lost 3 bases and 5 bases, there was a span of 21 bases. The CDR3 has 16 amino acids.

The rearrangement uses TRBV15 and TRBJ1-1, with D unclear. Trimming stripped 0 bases from V and 4 bases from J, with 9 bases between. Germline V gene lookup returns CDR1 LNHNV and CDR2 YYDKDF (reference sequence). The CDR3 covers 14 residues. The CDR3 DNA sequence: TGTGCCACCAGCAGAGATCGCGGCGCCACTGAAGCTTTCTTT. The encoded protein is CATSRDRGATEAFF.